This T cell receptor beta chain is drawn from a study of CD8+ T cells in alopecia areata. Study as a whole: Dosing spanned 6 to 18 months on tofacitinib, then 6 months off drug.

Treatment here: oral pan-JAK inhibitor, 5-10 mg twice daily. CDR3 length: 16 residues. Germline CDR1 reads SNHLY; CDR2 reads FYNNEI. The V gene lost 0 bases and the J gene lost 4 bases, with 10 bases spanning the gap. RNA extraction was followed by reverse transcription into cDNA, which acted as the sequencing template. The data were produced by immunoSEQ multiplex PCR, yet TCRdb's version contains in-frame clones alone and is incomplete. The sample includes about 270,000 clones, about 62% of them seen just once. The chain combines TRBV2 with TRBJ2-6, with D perhaps assigned TRBD1 or TRBD2 (5 bases each). The origin of this receptor is a human donor with alopecia areata. The sample consisted of CD4+ T cells sorted from blood, taken around week 53, from a patient treated with tofacitinib. CDR3 sequence reads: CASSEAHGAGANVLTF. The CDR3 nucleotides are TGTGCCAGCAGTGAAGCGCACGGGGCAGGGGCCAACGTCCTGACTTTC.